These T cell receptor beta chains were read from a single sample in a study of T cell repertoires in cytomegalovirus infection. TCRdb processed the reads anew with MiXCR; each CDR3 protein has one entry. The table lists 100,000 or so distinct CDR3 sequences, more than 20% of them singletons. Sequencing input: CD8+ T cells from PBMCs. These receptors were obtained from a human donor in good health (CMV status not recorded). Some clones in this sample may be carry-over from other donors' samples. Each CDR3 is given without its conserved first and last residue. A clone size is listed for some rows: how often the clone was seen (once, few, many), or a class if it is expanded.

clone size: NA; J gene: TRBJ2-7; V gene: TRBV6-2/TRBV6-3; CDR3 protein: ASRLPGSFYEQY
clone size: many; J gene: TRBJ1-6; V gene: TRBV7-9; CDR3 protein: ASSSADRGRLSPLH
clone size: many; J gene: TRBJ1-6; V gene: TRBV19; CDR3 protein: ATAEGPYNSPLH
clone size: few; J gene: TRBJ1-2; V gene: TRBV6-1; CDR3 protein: ATQTNGQTGAYGYT
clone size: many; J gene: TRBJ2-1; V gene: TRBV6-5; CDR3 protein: ASSYSKFRERRGAYNEQF
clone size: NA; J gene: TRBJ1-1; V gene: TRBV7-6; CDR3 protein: ASSPREGRLNTEAF
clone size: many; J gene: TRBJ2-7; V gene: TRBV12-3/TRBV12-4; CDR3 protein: ASSLRQGQDEQY
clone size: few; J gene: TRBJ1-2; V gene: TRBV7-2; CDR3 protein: ASTFGGNYGYT
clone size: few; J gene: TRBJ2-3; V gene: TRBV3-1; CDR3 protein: ASSHGTSGTDTQY
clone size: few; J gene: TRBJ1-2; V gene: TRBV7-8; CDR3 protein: ASSLVSGTGFYGYT
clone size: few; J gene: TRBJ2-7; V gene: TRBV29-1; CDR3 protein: SVEDRRDSYEQY
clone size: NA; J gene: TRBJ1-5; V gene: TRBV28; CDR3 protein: ASSPNQPQH
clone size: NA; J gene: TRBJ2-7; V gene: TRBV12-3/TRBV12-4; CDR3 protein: ASSPSTHYEQY
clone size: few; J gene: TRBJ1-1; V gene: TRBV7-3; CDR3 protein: ASSGDSGNTEAF
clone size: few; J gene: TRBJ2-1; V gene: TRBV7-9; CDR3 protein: ASRHGGTSGSHEQF
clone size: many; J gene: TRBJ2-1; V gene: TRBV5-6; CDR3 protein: ASSYRYNEQF
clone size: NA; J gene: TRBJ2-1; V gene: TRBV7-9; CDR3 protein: ASSSTGGALANEQF
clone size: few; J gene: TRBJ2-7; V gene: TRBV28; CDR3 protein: ASSYRGREQY
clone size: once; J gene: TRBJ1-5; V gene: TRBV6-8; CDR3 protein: ASSYVPGNQPQH
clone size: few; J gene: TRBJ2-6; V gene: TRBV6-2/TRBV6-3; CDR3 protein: ASTPYLISGANVLT
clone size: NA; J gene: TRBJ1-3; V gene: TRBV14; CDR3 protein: ASSQDPAPPGNTIY
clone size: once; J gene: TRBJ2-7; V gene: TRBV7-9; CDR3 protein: ASSTTGTGVREQY
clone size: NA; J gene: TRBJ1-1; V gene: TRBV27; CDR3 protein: ASSLTGGIGMNTEAF
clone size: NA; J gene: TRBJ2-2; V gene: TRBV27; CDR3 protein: ASRPPGFANTGELF
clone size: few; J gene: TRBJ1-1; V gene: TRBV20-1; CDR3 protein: SARGGDTTEAF
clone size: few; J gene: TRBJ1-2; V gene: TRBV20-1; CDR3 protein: SARGGKAGYGYT
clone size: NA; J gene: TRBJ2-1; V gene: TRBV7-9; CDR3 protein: ASSQGLAGGNIWNEQF
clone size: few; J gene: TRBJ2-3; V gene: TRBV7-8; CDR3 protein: ASSIDRDKGTDTQY
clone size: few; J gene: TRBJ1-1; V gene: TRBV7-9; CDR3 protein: ASTKQGPEAF
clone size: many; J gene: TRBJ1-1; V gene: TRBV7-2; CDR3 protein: ASSLGAVVGNTEAF
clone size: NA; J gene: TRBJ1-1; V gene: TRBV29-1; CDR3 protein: SVGDTEAF
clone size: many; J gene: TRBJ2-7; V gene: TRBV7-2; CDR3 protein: ASAGGHSSYEQY
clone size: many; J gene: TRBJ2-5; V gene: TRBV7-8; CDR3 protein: ASSSGAPGTETQY
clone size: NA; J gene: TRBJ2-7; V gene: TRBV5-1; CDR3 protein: ASSLGQGLQYYEQY
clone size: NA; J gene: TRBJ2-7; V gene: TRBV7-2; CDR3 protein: ASSLALRPYEQY
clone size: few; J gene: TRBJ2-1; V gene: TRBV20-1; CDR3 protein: SARDLAGGSYNEQF
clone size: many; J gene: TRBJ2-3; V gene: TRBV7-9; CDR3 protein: ASSSPGQGVADTQY
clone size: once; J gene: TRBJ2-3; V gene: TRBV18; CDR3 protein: ASSPEELSTDTQY
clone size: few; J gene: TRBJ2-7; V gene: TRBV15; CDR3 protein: ATSANREQY
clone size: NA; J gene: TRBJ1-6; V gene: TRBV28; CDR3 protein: ASSLRGSSYNSTLH
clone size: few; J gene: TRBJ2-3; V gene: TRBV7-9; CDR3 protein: ASSLGLRDGDTQY
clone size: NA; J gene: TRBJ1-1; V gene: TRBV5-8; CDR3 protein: ASSLTGPGTEAF
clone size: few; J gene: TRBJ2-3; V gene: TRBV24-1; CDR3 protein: ATSDRGLAGEKDTQY
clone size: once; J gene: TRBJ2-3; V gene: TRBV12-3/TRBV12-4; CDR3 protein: ASLGQSTDTQY
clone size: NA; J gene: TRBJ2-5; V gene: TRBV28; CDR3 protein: ASSAGGEETQY
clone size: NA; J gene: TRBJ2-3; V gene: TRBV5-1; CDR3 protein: ASHSTSTDTQY
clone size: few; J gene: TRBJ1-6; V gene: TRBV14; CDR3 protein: ASSQDARQGRGGSYNSPLH
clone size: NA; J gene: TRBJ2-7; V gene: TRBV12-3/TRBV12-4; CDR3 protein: ASSLASQGEQY
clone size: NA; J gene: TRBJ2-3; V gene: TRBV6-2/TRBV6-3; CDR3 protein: ASSYERESDTQY
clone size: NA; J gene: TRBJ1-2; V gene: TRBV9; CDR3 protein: ASSAGQVPNYGYT
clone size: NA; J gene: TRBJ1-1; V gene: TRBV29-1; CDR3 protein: SATLPGSGGVEAF
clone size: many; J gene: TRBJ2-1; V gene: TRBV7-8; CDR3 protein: ASSPVGAGGRWDEQF
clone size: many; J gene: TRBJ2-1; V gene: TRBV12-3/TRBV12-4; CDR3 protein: ASSSGEGSSSYNEQF
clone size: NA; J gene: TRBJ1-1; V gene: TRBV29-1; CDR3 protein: SVVGDSSNTEAF
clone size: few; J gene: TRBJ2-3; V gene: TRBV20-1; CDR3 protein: SAQRDDSPDTQY
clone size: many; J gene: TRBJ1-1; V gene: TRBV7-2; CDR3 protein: ASSRSGNTEAF
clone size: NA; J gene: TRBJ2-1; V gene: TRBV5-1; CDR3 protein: ASRWGTANEQF
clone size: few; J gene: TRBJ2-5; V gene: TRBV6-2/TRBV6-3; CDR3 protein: ASNPTYPTGGEETQY
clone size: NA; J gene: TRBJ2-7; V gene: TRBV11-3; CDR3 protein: ASSFVSNEQY